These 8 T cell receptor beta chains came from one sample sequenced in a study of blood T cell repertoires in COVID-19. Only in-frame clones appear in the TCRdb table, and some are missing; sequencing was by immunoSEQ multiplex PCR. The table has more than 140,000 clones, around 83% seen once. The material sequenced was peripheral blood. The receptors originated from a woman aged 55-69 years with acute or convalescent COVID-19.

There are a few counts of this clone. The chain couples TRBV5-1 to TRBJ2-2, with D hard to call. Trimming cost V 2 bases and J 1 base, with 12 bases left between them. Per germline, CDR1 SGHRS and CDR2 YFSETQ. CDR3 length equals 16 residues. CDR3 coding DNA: TGCGCCAGCAGCTTCTCAGGATCCCGGAACACCGGGGAGCTGTTTTTT. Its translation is CASSFSGSRNTGELFF.

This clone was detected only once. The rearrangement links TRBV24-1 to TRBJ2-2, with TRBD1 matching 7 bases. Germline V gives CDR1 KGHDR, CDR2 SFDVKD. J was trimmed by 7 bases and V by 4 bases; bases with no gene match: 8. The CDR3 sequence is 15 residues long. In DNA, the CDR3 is TGTGCCACCAGTGAGCCGACAGGGTTCCTCGGGGAGCTGTTTTTT. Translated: CATSEPTGFLGELFF.

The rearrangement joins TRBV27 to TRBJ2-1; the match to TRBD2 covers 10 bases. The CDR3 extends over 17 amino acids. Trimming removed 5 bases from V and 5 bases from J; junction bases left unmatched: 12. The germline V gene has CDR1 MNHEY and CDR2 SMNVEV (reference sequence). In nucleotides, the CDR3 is TGTGCCAGCAGTCCCCGCGGGGGACTAGCGAGTCACAATGAGCAGTTCTTC. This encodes CASSPRGGLASHNEQFF.

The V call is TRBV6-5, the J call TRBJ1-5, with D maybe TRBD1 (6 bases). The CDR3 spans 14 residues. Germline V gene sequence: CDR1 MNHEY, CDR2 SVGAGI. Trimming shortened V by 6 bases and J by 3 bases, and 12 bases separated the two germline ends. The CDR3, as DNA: TGTGCCAGCAGAAGGGACATTACCAATCAGCCCCAGCATTTT. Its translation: CASRRDITNQPQHF.

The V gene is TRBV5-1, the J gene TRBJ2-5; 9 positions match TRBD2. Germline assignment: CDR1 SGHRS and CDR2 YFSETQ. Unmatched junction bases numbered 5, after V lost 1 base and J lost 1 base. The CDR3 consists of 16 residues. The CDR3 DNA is TGCGCCAGCAGCTTGCCTAGCGGGGCGACCCAAGAGACCCAGTACTTC. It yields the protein CASSLPSGATQETQYF.

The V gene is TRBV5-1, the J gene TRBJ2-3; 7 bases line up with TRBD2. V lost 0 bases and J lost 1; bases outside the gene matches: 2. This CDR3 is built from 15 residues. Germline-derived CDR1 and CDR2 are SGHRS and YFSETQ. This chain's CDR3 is CASSLASGGTDTQYF. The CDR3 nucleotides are TGCGCCAGCAGCTTGGCCAGCGGGGGCACAGATACGCAGTATTTT. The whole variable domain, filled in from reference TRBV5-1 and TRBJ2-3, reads KAGVTQTPRYLIKTRGQQVTLSCSPISGHRSVSWYQQTPGQGLQFLFEYFSETQRNKGNFPGRFSGRQFSNSRSEMNVSTLELGDSALYLCASSLASGGTDTQYFGPGTRLTVL.

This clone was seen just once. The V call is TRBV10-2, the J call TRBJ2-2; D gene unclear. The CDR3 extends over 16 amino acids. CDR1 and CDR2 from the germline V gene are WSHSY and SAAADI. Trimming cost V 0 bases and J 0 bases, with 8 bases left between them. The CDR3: CASSESRLANTGELFF. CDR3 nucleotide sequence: TGCGCCAGCAGTGAGTCGCGTCTAGCGAACACCGGGGAGCTGTTTTTT.

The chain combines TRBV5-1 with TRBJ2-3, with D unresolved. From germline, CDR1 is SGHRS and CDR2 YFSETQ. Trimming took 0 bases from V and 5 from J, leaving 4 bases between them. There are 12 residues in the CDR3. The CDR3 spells CASSLARDTQYF. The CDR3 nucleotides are TGCGCCAGCAGCTTGGCGAGAGATACGCAGTATTTT.